The present T cell receptor beta chain was sequenced within a study of Graves' ophthalmopathy and Graves' hyperthyroidism. As diagnostic evidence, clinical symptoms, serum thyroxine, TRAb, thyroid ultrasound and orbital computed tomography were relied upon. Worth noting for this clonotype: Its antigen is unidentified.

Investigators amplified TCR beta CDR3 regions from RNA transcripts. The library came from an HTBI-primed first-round RT-PCR and a second-round multiplex PCR. TCRdb reanalysed the multiplex PCR reads using MiXCR and keeps one entry per CDR3 protein. The sample holds 500,000 to 700,000 distinct CDR3 sequences, roughly 20% seen once. Study results and caveats: Blood was where most expanded thyroid clonotypes above 0.001 frequency also turned up. For predicting ophthalmopathy progression, the model had approximately 70% sensitivity and nearly 75% specificity.

Germline V gives CDR1 MDHEN, CDR2 SYDVKM. The CDR3 length is 14 residues. V lost 5 bases to trimming and J lost 7 bases; unmatched junction nucleotides: 10. The rearrangement links TRBV28 to TRBJ2-7, with 8 bases fitting TRBD1. The sample was peripheral blood. The sequence came from a woman between 18 and 29 years old with stable Graves' hyperthyroidism. Some clones in this sample may be carry-over from other donors' samples. In nucleotides, the CDR3 is TGTGCCAGCAGTGGAACCGGGACAGGCCTGGAGCAGTACTTC. Translation: CASSGTGTGLEQYF.